These 28 T cell receptor beta chains share one sample of origin, sequenced in a study of shared clonotypes between healthy human individuals. Only in-frame clones appear in the TCRdb table, and some are missing; sequencing was by immunoSEQ multiplex PCR. In the table there are about 1 million clones, 60% to 80% of which are singletons. The sample was memory CD4+ T cells sorted from blood. As for subset: CD45RA-negative fraction. The origin of the receptors is a man aged 18 to 30 in good health.

The rearrangement links TRBV14 to TRBJ2-1, with TRBD2 matching 8 bases. J lost 4 bases, V lost 0 bases, and 5 bases had no gene match. This CDR3 region has 16 residues. The germline V gene encodes CDR1 SGHDN and CDR2 FVKESK. CDR3 sequence reads: CASSQDHGGAYNEQFF. CDR3 coding DNA: TGTGCCAGCAGCCAAGACCACGGGGGGGCTTACAATGAGCAGTTCTTC.

The J gene is TRBJ2-3, the V gene TRBV5-6; D is ambiguous. Germline V gene lookup returns CDR1 SGHDT and CDR2 YYEEEE. The CDR3 extends over 14 amino acids. The V and J ends lost 4 bases and 0 bases respectively, with 9 bases between them. CDR3 bases: TGTGCCAGCAGCCCGGCTCCGAGCACAGATACGCAGTATTTT. Protein: CASSPAPSTDTQYF.

The chain links TRBV25-1 to TRBJ1-1; D remains ambiguous. V shed 5 bases and J shed 0 bases, with 13 bases lying between them. Germline CDR1 and CDR2: MGHDK and SYGVNS. CDR3 length equals 15 residues. The CDR3 spells CASSPPGQMNTEAFF. As DNA, the CDR3 is TGTGCCAGCAGTCCACCCGGCCAGATGAACACTGAAGCTTTCTTT.

This chain joins TRBV5-1 and TRBJ2-5, with a tentative D call TRBD1 (5 bases). Per germline, CDR1 SGHRS and CDR2 YFSETQ. CDR3 length: 16 residues. V shed 1 base and J shed 5 bases, with 18 bases lying between them. CDR3 bases: TGCGCCAGCAGCTTGTCTCCTAACTCAGGGTGGGAGACCCAGTACTTC. Translation gives CASSLSPNSGWETQYF.

DNA for the CDR3: TGTGCCAGCAGTAGGGTCTGGTCCTACGAGCAGTACTTC. Translation: CASSRVWSYEQYF. V gene TRBV2 combines with J gene TRBJ2-7; no clear D gene. In germline, CDR1 is SNHLY, CDR2 FYNNEI. V was clipped by 5 bases and J by 1 base, with 9 bases between them. The CDR3 contains 13 residues.

This rearrangement joins TRBV5-1 to TRBJ2-7, with D maybe TRBD2 (5 bases). Trimming removed 4 bases at V and 4 bases at J, with 9 bases between. This CDR3 has 12 residues. Germline V CDR1 and CDR2: SGHRS, YFSETQ. The CDR3 DNA follows: TGCGCCAGCAGCCCCCCGGGGTACGAGCAGTACTTC. It codes for CASSPPGYEQYF.

This clone was counted only a few times. The gene calls are TRBV23-1 and TRBJ1-2, with D tentatively TRBD1 (5 bases). TRBV23-1 is an open reading frame whose function is uncertain. The CDR3 is 16 residues long. V lost 2 bases and J lost 0, with 13 bases in between. The CDR3 DNA follows: TGCGCCAGCAGTCAACGTCAACAGGACCCTAACTATGGCTACACCTTC. As protein: CASSQRQQDPNYGYTF.

This clone was observed a few times. The genes are TRBV10-3 and TRBJ2-3; 10 bases align to TRBD2. J was trimmed by 0 bases and V by 5 bases; bases with no gene match: 2. CDR1 is ENHRY, CDR2 SYGVKD, per germline. This CDR3 contains 15 residues. CDR3 loop: CAISTGLASTDTQYF. CDR3 DNA: TGTGCCATCAGTACGGGACTAGCGAGCACAGATACGCAGTATTTT.

This rearrangement joins TRBV19 to TRBJ2-5; no firm D call. Trimming removed 1 base at V and 4 bases at J, with 7 bases between. Germline CDR1 reads LNHDA; CDR2 reads SQIVND (reference sequence). CDR3 size: 13 residues. CDR3 in DNA: TGTGCCAGTAGTATAGGACATTTAGAGACCCAGTACTTC. Translated, it gives CASSIGHLETQYF.

The chain couples TRBV7-6 to TRBJ1-2; TRBD1 matches 7 bases. The CDR3 is 14 residues long. Germline trimming cut 1 base from V and 6 bases from J; bases unmatched to any gene: 5. Germline-derived CDR1 and CDR2 are SGHVS and FNYEAQ. CDR3 residues: CASSLGPTGNGYTF. The CDR3 bases are TGTGCCAGCAGCTTAGGCCCGACAGGGAATGGCTACACCTTC.

Regarding this clone: A read error is likely here: a far larger clone is one base away. The chain has TRBV6-5 and TRBJ1-1, with 7 bases identical to TRBD1. The CDR3 extends over 13 amino acids. Germline lookup yields CDR1 MNHEY and CDR2 SVGAGI. This CDR3 is CASSTPDRAEALF. The CDR3 DNA sequence: TGTGCCAGCAGCACCCCAGACAGGGCGGAAGCTCTCTTT.

DNA of the CDR3: TGTGCCAGCAGTGAAGGTTTTGGACAGGGCCACGAGCAGTACTTC. It encodes CASSEGFGQGHEQYF. The J gene is TRBJ2-7, the V gene TRBV6-1; 8 bases are a match to TRBD1. Losses at the gene ends were 1 base for V and 5 bases for J; bases not matched to a gene: 7. Per germline, CDR1 MNHNS and CDR2 SASEGT. This CDR3 is built from 15 residues.

The chain employs TRBV5-1 and TRBJ2-7, with 10 nucleotides matching TRBD1. CDR3 length: 16 residues. Germline values: CDR1 SGHRS, CDR2 YFSETQ. Trimming at V came to 2 bases and at J to 6 bases, leaving 11 bases not matched to a gene. CDR3 sequence reads: CASSFRPGQGMGEQYF. CDR3 nucleotide sequence: TGCGCCAGCAGCTTCCGACCGGGACAGGGGATGGGCGAGCAGTACTTC.

This clone has only one observation. The chain is built from TRBV5-1 and TRBJ1-6; no clear D gene. The CDR3 length is 15 residues. CDR1 and CDR2 from the germline V gene are SGHRS and YFSETQ. V was clipped by 1 base and J by 9 bases, with 14 bases between them. The CDR3 region is CASSLSAAAGSPLHF. CDR3 sequence (DNA): TGCGCCAGCAGCTTGTCCGCCGCCGCAGGTTCACCCCTCCACTTT.

About this clone: This same CDR3 is encoded by further DNA sequences in the sample. This chain links TRBV10-1 with TRBJ2-3, with D unresolved. CDR1 is WNHNN and CDR2 is SYGVQD in the germline V gene (reference sequence). Trimming took 4 bases from V and 0 from J, leaving 11 bases between them. The CDR3 spans 15 residues. The CDR3 region has the DNA TGCGCCAGCAGTGTCTCTCCCCATAGCACAGATACGCAGTATTTT. Translated, it gives CASSVSPHSTDTQYF.

The sample holds many counts of this clone. The CDR3 sequence is CASKTSTGGYTF. The CDR3 region has the DNA TGTGCCAGCAAGACAAGTACCGGTGGCTACACCTTC. The genes are TRBV28 and TRBJ1-2; D gene ambiguous. The CDR3 consists of 12 residues. The germline gives CDR1 MDHEN, CDR2 SYDVKM. The V end was cut by 7 bases, the J end by 7 bases, with 13 bases between.

This clone was counted a single time. One end of the junction varies from germline; a read error may be responsible. The DNA of the CDR3 is TGTGCCAGCAGCGTAGGTGAGGGCCCTGGGATATTC. Protein product: CASSVGEGPGIF. The chain combines TRBV9 with TRBJ2-4, with a tentative D call TRBD2 (5 bases). Germline loops: CDR1 SGDLS, CDR2 YYNGEE. The length of the CDR3 is 12 residues.

For this clone: Additional DNA sequences in this sample encode the identical CDR3. The rearrangement links TRBV11-2 to TRBJ2-7; 8 bases align to TRBD1. The CDR3 sequence is 13 residues long. Germline CDR1 and CDR2: SGHAT and FQNNGV. With 5 bases clipped from V and 2 bases from J, the junction kept 2 bases outside the gene matches. CDR3 in amino acids: CASSPDRAYEQYF. DNA for the CDR3: TGTGCCAGCAGCCCGGACAGGGCCTACGAGCAGTACTTC.

The chain uses TRBV30 and TRBJ2-5; tentatively, D is TRBD2 (5 bases). V lost 5 bases and J lost 3, with 10 bases in between. The CDR3 has 12 residues. Germline CDR1 GTSNPN, CDR2 SVGIG (reference sequence). The CDR3 reads CAWGLPKETQYF. The CDR3 bases are TGTGCCTGGGGACTCCCTAAAGAGACCCAGTACTTC.

A remark on this clone: This sample also contains other DNA sequences that code for the same CDR3. V gene TRBV5-1 combines with J gene TRBJ2-1; D gene uncertain. V was clipped by 0 bases and J by 1 base, with 8 bases between them. The CDR3 has 15 amino acids. The germline V gene encodes CDR1 SGHRS and CDR2 YFSETQ. This CDR3 reads CASSLEGGSYNEQFF. In DNA form, the CDR3 reads TGCGCCAGCAGCTTGGAAGGCGGTTCCTACAATGAGCAGTTCTTC.

The genes are TRBV5-4 and TRBJ2-7, with D uncertain. The CDR3 is 15 amino acids. Germline V gene lookup returns CDR1 SGHNT and CDR2 YYREEE (reference sequence). V shed 1 base and J shed 6 bases, with 17 bases lying between them. The CDR3 nucleotides are TGTGCCAGCAGCTTGATATCCACACCCGCAGTCGAGCAGTACTTC. It specifies CASSLISTPAVEQYF.

This clone was observed a handful of times. This chain joins TRBV7-9 and TRBJ1-2; the D gene is possibly TRBD1 (5 bases). Trimming removed 3 bases from V and 3 bases from J, with 11 bases in between. In germline, CDR1 is SEHNR, CDR2 FQNEAQ (reference sequence). The CDR3 has 14 amino acids. The CDR3 here is CASSFRGSDYGYTF. Written as DNA, the CDR3 is TGTGCCAGCAGCTTCCGGGGGTCGGACTATGGCTACACCTTC.

The chain employs TRBV7-9 and TRBJ2-1; no firm D call. This CDR3 contains 16 residues. Germline V lookup: CDR1 SEHNR, CDR2 FQNEAQ (reference sequence). Trimming took 4 bases from V and 0 from J, leaving 13 bases between them. The CDR3 sequence: CASSSIQPFSYNEQFF. For the CDR3, the DNA is TGTGCCAGCAGCTCAATTCAGCCCTTCTCCTACAATGAGCAGTTCTTC.

This clone came up many times. This chain links TRBV4-1 with TRBJ1-1; D unresolved. The CDR3 loop spans 14 amino acids. V shed 0 bases and J shed 1 base, with 6 bases lying between them. In germline, CDR1 is MGHRA, CDR2 YSYEKL. The CDR3 loop is CASSQDWGNTEAFF. Written as DNA, the CDR3 is TGCGCCAGCAGCCAAGATTGGGGGAACACTGAAGCTTTCTTT.

The chain combines TRBV28 with TRBJ1-4, with D tentatively TRBD1 (5 bases). V was trimmed by 5 bases and J by 7 bases, leaving 8 bases between them. The length of the CDR3 is 12 residues. The germline V gene encodes CDR1 MDHEN and CDR2 SYDVKM. DNA for the CDR3: TGTGCCAGCAGTAGGGACGGTGAAAAACTGTTTTTT. Translating it yields CASSRDGEKLFF.

J is TRBJ2-1 and V is TRBV23-1; 12 bases fit TRBD1. TRBV23-1 has ORF status, its function being uncertain. The CDR3 loop spans 14 amino acids. Trimming took 7 bases from V and 8 from J; bases not matched to a gene: 6. CDR3 coding DNA: TGCGCCAGCATATCGGGACAGGGGGCTGATGAGCAGTTCTTC. Its protein product is CASISGQGADEQFF.

The gene calls are TRBV4-1 and TRBJ1-1; 7 positions match TRBD1. The junction had 3 bases not matched to a gene; V was cut back by 5 bases and J by 0 bases. The CDR3 loop spans 14 amino acids. Germline V gene sequence: CDR1 MGHRA, CDR2 YSYEKL. DNA of the CDR3: TGCGCCAGCAGCTGGGGACAGATGAACACTGAAGCTTTCTTT. This translates into CASSWGQMNTEAFF.

The CDR3 region is CASSPLREAEGYTF. The CDR3 nucleotides are TGTGCCAGCTCACCACTTAGGGAAGCGGAAGGCTACACCTTC. The chain links TRBV18 to TRBJ1-2, with D uncertain. Trimming pared 1 base from V and 8 bases from J, leaving 14 bases between. The germline V gene encodes CDR1 KGHSH and CDR2 LQKENI. The CDR3 length is 14 residues.